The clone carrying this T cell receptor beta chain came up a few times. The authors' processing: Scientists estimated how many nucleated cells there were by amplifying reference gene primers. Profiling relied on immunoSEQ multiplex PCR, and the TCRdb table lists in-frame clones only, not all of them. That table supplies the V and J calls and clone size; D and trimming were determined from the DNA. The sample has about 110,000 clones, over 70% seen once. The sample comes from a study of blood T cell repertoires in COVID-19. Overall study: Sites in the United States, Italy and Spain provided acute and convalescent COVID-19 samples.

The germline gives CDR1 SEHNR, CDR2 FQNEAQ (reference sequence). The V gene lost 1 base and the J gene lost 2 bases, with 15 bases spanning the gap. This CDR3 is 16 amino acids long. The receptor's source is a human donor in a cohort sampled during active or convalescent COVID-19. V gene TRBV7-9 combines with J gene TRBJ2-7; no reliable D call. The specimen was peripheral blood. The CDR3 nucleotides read TGTGCCAGCAGCTTAGTTACAGTTCCACATCCCTACGAGCAGTACTTC. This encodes CASSLVTVPHPYEQYF.